This T cell receptor (beta chain) comes out of a study of T-cell reconstitution after alpha-beta-depleted transplantation in children. Unique molecular identifiers were built into the TCRbeta library. TCRdb passed the PCR reads through MiXCR, listing each CDR3 protein once. Here the sample spans 900,000 or so distinct CDR3 sequences, 16% being singletons. Regarding this clonotype: Antigen: not known.

Study findings and constraints: Two months or so post-transplant, alpha-beta T cells reportedly derived from several hundred expanded graft clones. Newly made T cells mostly supplied T-cell counts and diversity one year after transplant. In some patients, recipient T cells and intrathymic progenitors surviving conditioning explained high day-60 diversity.

The length of the CDR3 is 14 residues. Trimming pared 5 bases from V and 0 bases from J, leaving 9 bases between. Looked up from germline, CDR1 is SGHVS and CDR2 is FQNEAQ. The specimen was PBMCs, mostly from graft donor cells, collected 360 days after TCRalphabeta/CD19-depleted stem cell transplant. This clonotype was obtained from a male patient aged 10 to 17 who had a stem cell transplant for acute lymphoblastic leukemia, so the T cells may come from the graft donor. The V and J genes are TRBV7-8 and TRBJ2-3; D ambiguous. CDR3 loop: CASSARTSTDTQYF. CDR3 coding DNA: TGTGCCAGCAGCGCCCGAACTAGCACAGATACGCAGTATTTT.